Below are 12 T cell receptor beta chains sequenced from a single sample in a study of OX40 agonist ivuxolimab in advanced cancers. This table comes from immunoSEQ multiplex PCR, and its TCRdb copy is limited to in-frame clones, with some not included. The table includes 50,000 to 60,000 clones, approximately 86% detected once. Here the sequenced sample was CD4+ or CD8+ T cells sorted from blood, taken in a trial of the OX40 agonist ivuxolimab. The receptors stem from an adult with an advanced solid tumor such as melanoma, head and neck, liver or kidney cancer.

The gene calls are TRBV7-9 and TRBJ2-7; weak D call: TRBD2 (6 bases). The CDR3 totals 13 residues. The V and J ends lost 1 base and 6 bases respectively, with 10 bases between them. CDR1 and CDR2 from the germline V gene are SEHNR and FQNEAQ (reference sequence). The DNA of the CDR3 is TGTGCCAGCAGCTTAGTAGTCGGGGGCGAGCAGTACTTC. Encoded protein: CASSLVVGGEQYF. The whole variable domain, filled in from reference TRBV7-9 and TRBJ2-7, reads DTGVSQNPRHKITKRGQNVTFRCDPISEHNRLYWYRQTLGQGPEFLTYFQNEAQLEKSRLLSDRFSAERPKGSFSTLEIQRTEQGDSAMYLCASSLVVGGEQYFGPGTRLTVT.

Notes on this clone: One end of the junction varies from germline; a read error may be responsible. Other DNA sequences in the same sample also yield this CDR3. This rearrangement joins TRBV5-1 to TRBJ2-5; 8 bases line up with TRBD1. This CDR3 contains 15 residues. Germline V gene data show CDR1 as SGHRS and CDR2 as YFSETQ. CDR3 in DNA: TGCGCCAGCAGTTTGGATGCAGGGGGCAAGTCGGCCCAGTACTTC. It translates to CASSLDAGGKSAQYF.

The chain couples TRBV27 to TRBJ2-7, with 7 bases matching TRBD1. Germline V gives CDR1 MNHEY, CDR2 SMNVEV (reference sequence). This CDR3 has 15 amino acids. V dropped 7 bases and J dropped 3; count of bases not matched to a gene: 12. CDR3 sequence: CASTLTGTAVYEQYF. As DNA, the CDR3 is TGTGCCAGCACGCTAACCGGGACAGCTGTCTACGAGCAGTACTTC.

In nucleotides, the CDR3 is TGTGCCAGCAGCCAGTTGGGCCCCGACTCCTACGAGCAGTACTTC. Translating it yields CASSQLGPDSYEQYF. The V gene is TRBV14, the J gene TRBJ2-7; D is ambiguous. Trimming took 3 bases from V and 0 from J, leaving 12 bases between them. Germline CDR1 and CDR2: SGHDN and FVKESK. This CDR3 is 15 amino acids long.

This rearrangement joins TRBV19 to TRBJ2-7; 12 bases match TRBD1. V was clipped by 4 bases and J by 4 bases; unmatched bases: 2. The CDR3 has 14 residues. Germline loops: CDR1 LNHDA, CDR2 SQIVND (reference sequence). The CDR3 DNA sequence: TGTGCCAGTAGTACGGGACAGGGGGCTTACGAGCAGTACTTC. This sequence encodes CASSTGQGAYEQYF.

V usage is TRBV27 and J usage is TRBJ1-2, with a tentative D call TRBD1 (5 bases). CDR1 and CDR2 (germline): MNHEY, SMNVEV (reference sequence). This CDR3 is built from 13 residues. Deletions cut 4 bases from V and 6 bases from J, with 12 bases between. CDR3 DNA sequence: TGTGCCAGCAGTTACTGGGGGGGGGATGGCTACACCTTC. Its protein product is CASSYWGGDGYTF.

The V gene is TRBV4-1, the J gene TRBJ1-2; D unresolved. Germline V gene sequence: CDR1 MGHRA, CDR2 YSYEKL. V shed 0 bases and J shed 2 bases, with 10 bases lying between them. The CDR3 sequence is 15 residues long. Here the CDR3 reads CASSQDSNSNYGYTF. DNA for the CDR3: TGCGCCAGCAGCCAAGATAGCAACTCCAACTATGGCTACACCTTC.

The chain carries TRBV7-9 and TRBJ2-5; D is ambiguous. This CDR3 comprises 13 residues. Germline V gene lookup returns CDR1 SEHNR and CDR2 FQNEAQ (reference sequence). The V gene lost 5 bases and the J gene lost 5 bases, with 12 bases spanning the gap. For the CDR3, the DNA is TGTGCCAGCAGCCCCGACCCTGGGGAGACCCAGTACTTC. Its translation is CASSPDPGETQYF.

The chain links TRBV13 to TRBJ2-6, with D maybe TRBD1 (6 bases). Germline assignment: CDR1 PRHDT and CDR2 FYEKMQ (reference sequence). The germline V and J ends were trimmed by 5 bases and 1 base, with 9 bases remaining between them. This CDR3 is 15 amino acids long. CDR3 region: CASSAQGSGANVLTF. The CDR3 DNA is TGTGCCAGCAGCGCACAGGGTTCTGGGGCCAACGTCCTGACTTTC.

V usage is TRBV15 and J usage is TRBJ2-3; D gene uncertain. Germline loops: CDR1 LNHNV, CDR2 YYDKDF (reference sequence). The V end lost 3 bases, the J end lost 2 bases, and 12 bases lay between the germline ends. The CDR3 is made up of 15 amino acids. CDR3 DNA: TGTGCCACCAGCAGTACGCCGGGCCCCACAGATACGCAGTATTTT. It translates to CATSSTPGPTDTQYF.

The chain recombines TRBV27 with TRBJ1-4; unclear D gene. This CDR3 spans 14 amino acids. Looked up from germline, CDR1 is MNHEY and CDR2 is SMNVEV (reference sequence). V was pared by 3 bases and J by 2 bases, with 7 bases between. DNA of the CDR3: TGTGCCAGCAGTTTGCAAAGTACTAATGAAAAACTGTTTTTT. Residues: CASSLQSTNEKLFF.

The chain carries TRBV19 and TRBJ1-6, with D unclear. The V gene's germline CDR1 is LNHDA and CDR2 SQIVND (reference sequence). The CDR3 consists of 14 residues. V was pared by 5 bases and J by 3 bases, with 8 bases between. The CDR3 sequence is CASSSRSYNSPLHF. CDR3 nucleotide sequence: TGTGCCAGTAGTTCCCGAAGCTATAATTCACCCCTCCACTTT.